This entry lists 13 T cell receptor beta chains sequenced from one sample in a study of CD8+ T cells in alopecia areata (dated by TCRdb to the late 2010s). The method behind the library was the immunoSEQ multiplex PCR assay. For TCR sequencing, RNA was extracted from every sample and reverse transcribed into cDNA to serve as template. TCRdb holds this immuneACCESS table with in-frame rearrangements only. Some clones are missing; in checked studies, unresolved V genes explain under half, and the rest has no known cause. The sample has about 190,000 clones on record, 45% to 75% of them singletons. 0.65% to 0.7% of the sample is taken by the ten largest. This sample's time point label indicates: approximately 4 weeks on oral tofacitinib. The treatment or condition label corresponds to: oral pan-JAK inhibitor, 5-10 mg twice daily. The source material was CD4+ T cells sorted from blood, sampled at week 4, from a patient treated with tofacitinib. These receptors all stem from a human donor with alopecia areata.

This clone was observed once. V and J are TRBV4-2 and TRBJ2-4, with TRBD1 as a possible D gene (5 bases). CDR1 and CDR2 (germline): LGHNA, YNFKEQ. The V end lost 0 bases, the J end lost 0 bases, and 12 bases lay between the germline ends. The CDR3 loop spans 17 amino acids. CDR3 loop: CASSQDNRHLAKNIQYF. In DNA form, the CDR3 reads TGTGCCAGCAGCCAAGATAACAGGCACCTAGCCAAAAACATTCAGTACTTC.

The chain uses TRBV9 and TRBJ1-1; 8 nucleotides line up with TRBD1. Germline V CDR1 and CDR2: SGDLS, YYNGEE. With 0 bases clipped from V and 5 bases from J, the junction kept 12 bases outside the gene matches. The CDR3 covers 17 residues. CDR3 sequence reads: CASSVGLGAGGLTEAFF. The CDR3 DNA follows: TGTGCCAGCAGCGTAGGATTGGGCGCAGGGGGCTTGACTGAAGCTTTCTTT. Full variable domain (outside the CDR3, taken from reference TRBV9 and TRBJ1-1): DSGVTQTPKHLITATGQRVTLRCSPRSGDLSVYWYQQSLDQGLQFLIQYYNGEERAKGNILERFSAQQFPDLHSELNLSSLELGDSALYFCASSVGLGAGGLTEAFFGQGTRLTVV.

J is TRBJ2-7 and V is TRBV21-1; the D segment call TRBD1 is taken from the table without a DNA check. TRBV21-1 is noted as a pseudogene. CDR3 size: 17 residues. The CDR3 loop reads CASTFSCWDSGTYEQYF. CDR3 in DNA: TGTGCCAGCACTTTCTCTTGTTGGGACAGCGGAACCTACGAGCAGTACTTC.

The sample holds a few counts of this clone. J is TRBJ2-5 and V is TRBV29-1; no reliable D call. Trimming took off 6 bases at V and 2 bases at J, with 4 bases between the two ends. The CDR3 length is 10 residues. CDR1 is SQVTM and CDR2 is ANQGSEA in the germline V gene. The CDR3 nucleotides read TGCAGCGTGCCTCAAGAGACCCAGTACTTC. Its protein is CSVPQETQYF.

The genes are TRBV29-1 and TRBJ2-5; D possibly corresponds to TRBD2 (5 bases). Germline CDR1 SQVTM, CDR2 ANQGSEA. With 3 bases removed from V and 2 bases from J, the gap between germline ends came to 10 bases. The CDR3 is 13 residues long. In nucleotides, the CDR3 is TGCAGCGTTGATCCGGGGATACAAGAGACCCAGTACTTC. Its protein product is CSVDPGIQETQYF.

This clone was seen a few times. The J gene is TRBJ1-1, the V gene TRBV29-1, with TRBD1 as a possible D gene (5 bases). This CDR3 has 14 residues. CDR1 SQVTM and CDR2 ANQGSEA come from the germline V gene. Trimming shortened V by 3 bases and J by 3 bases, and 14 bases separated the two germline ends. CDR3 sequence (DNA): TGCAGCGTTGAGGTTCAGGGCAGGGACACTGAAGCTTTCTTT. The encoded protein is CSVEVQGRDTEAFF.

This clone was observed a handful of times. V is TRBV18 and J is TRBJ1-1; 7 bases fit TRBD1. This CDR3 is 16 amino acids long. J gave up 7 bases and V 6 bases, and 17 bases lay outside the gene matches. Per germline, CDR1 KGHSH and CDR2 LQKENI. CDR3: CASSPTSAGGVGEAFF. Written as DNA, the CDR3 is TGTGCCAGCTCGCCAACTTCAGCAGGGGGAGTAGGTGAAGCTTTCTTT.

This chain uses TRBV28 with TRBJ1-2; D is possibly TRBD1 (6 bases). V was cut by 4 bases and J by 4 bases, with 13 bases left in between. CDR3 length equals 14 residues. The germline gives CDR1 MDHEN, CDR2 SYDVKM. The CDR3 loop is CASSSSRGAYGYTF. The CDR3 DNA is TGTGCCAGCAGTTCCAGCAGGGGAGCCTATGGCTACACCTTC.

The CDR3 is CASSEGGRGNYGYTF. The CDR3 bases are TGTGCCAGCAGTGAGGGAGGCAGGGGCAACTATGGCTACACCTTC. The genes are TRBV2 and TRBJ1-2, with a tentative D call TRBD1 (6 bases). The CDR3 covers 15 residues. Trimming took off 3 bases at V and 2 bases at J, with 13 bases between the two ends. Germline CDR1 SNHLY, CDR2 FYNNEI.

The chain carries TRBV29-1 and TRBJ2-7; 8 nucleotides agree with TRBD1. The J segment lost 4 bases and the V segment lost 4 bases, leaving 6 bases of the junction unmatched. CDR1 is SQVTM, CDR2 ANQGSEA, per germline. CDR3 length: 13 amino acids. The CDR3, as DNA: TGCAGCGTTGGGCAGGGGGCGACGTACGAGCAGTACTTC. Translated, it gives CSVGQGATYEQYF.

Details on this clone: The junction does not match germline at one end; this may be a read error. Written as DNA, the CDR3 is TGTGCCAGCAGAGAAGGACAGGGCCTCAGGGGGACAGATACGCAGTATTTT. This codes for CASREGQGLRGTDTQYF. The rearrangement links TRBV6-1 to TRBJ2-3, with TRBD1 matching 8 bases. Germline-derived CDR1 and CDR2 are MNHNS and SASEGT. This CDR3 is built from 17 residues.

The chain has TRBV30 and TRBJ2-1; D is unclear. This CDR3 region has 13 residues. V dropped 1 base and J dropped 7 bases, with 11 bases sitting between them. Looked up from germline, CDR1 is GTSNPN and CDR2 is SVGIG (reference sequence). CDR3 region: CAWSAHIGNEQFF. The DNA of the CDR3 is TGTGCCTGGAGTGCTCACATCGGAAATGAGCAGTTCTTC.

This chain uses TRBV30 with TRBJ2-1; D uncertain. This CDR3 region has 15 residues. The germline V and J ends were trimmed by 4 bases and 0 bases, with 13 bases remaining between them. CDR1 and CDR2 from the germline V gene are GTSNPN and SVGIG (reference sequence). CDR3 residues: CAWIRPLSSYNEQFF. CDR3 bases: TGTGCCTGGATTCGACCCCTCAGCTCCTACAATGAGCAGTTCTTC.